This T cell receptor beta chain was sequenced in a study of T-cell memory formation after mild COVID-19. Germline CDR1 is KGHSH and CDR2 is LQKENI. The V and J ends lost 3 bases and 0 bases, in that order; junction bases with no gene match: 7. This CDR3 contains 17 residues. This clonotype was counted only a few times. The 5'RACE method, run with constant-segment primers, produced TCR alpha and TCR beta cDNA libraries (carrying sample barcodes and UMIs). In TCRdb, the 5' RACE reads were re-called with MiXCR into one record per CDR3 protein. This table holds over 350,000 distinct CDR3 sequences, roughly 15% found once.

The TCR was taken from a man between 18 and 29 years old who had mild COVID-19 (a few samples of this study predate the infection). Cell type and time point are not known. The sequenced material came from PBMCs or a T cell subset sorted from them (not recorded which). The chain has TRBV18 and TRBJ2-2, with 7 bases identical to TRBD1. The CDR3, as DNA: TGTGCCAGCTCACCCGACTCCAGGGGGACGAACACCGGGGAGCTGTTTTTT. Translated, it gives CASSPDSRGTNTGELFF.